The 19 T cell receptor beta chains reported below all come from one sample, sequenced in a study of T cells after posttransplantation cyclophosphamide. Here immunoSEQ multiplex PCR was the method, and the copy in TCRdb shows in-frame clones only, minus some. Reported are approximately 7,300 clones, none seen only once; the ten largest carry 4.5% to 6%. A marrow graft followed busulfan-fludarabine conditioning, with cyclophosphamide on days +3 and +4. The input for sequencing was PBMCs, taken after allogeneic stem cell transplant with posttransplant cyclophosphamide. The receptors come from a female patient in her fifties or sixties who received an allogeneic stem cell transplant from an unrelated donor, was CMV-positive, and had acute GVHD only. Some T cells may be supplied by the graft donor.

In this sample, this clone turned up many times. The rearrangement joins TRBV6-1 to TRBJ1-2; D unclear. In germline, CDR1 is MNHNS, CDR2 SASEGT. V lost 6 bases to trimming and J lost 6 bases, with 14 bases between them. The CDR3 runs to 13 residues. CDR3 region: CASRIQEFHGYTF. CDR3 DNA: TGTGCCAGCAGGATACAAGAATTCCATGGCTACACCTTC.

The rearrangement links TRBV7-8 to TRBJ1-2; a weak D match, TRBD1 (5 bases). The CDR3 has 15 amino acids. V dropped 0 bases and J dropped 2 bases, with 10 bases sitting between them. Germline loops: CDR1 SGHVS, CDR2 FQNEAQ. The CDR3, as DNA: TGTGCCAGCAGCTTAGCCCCCCGGACAAACTATGGCTACACCTTC. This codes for CASSLAPRTNYGYTF.

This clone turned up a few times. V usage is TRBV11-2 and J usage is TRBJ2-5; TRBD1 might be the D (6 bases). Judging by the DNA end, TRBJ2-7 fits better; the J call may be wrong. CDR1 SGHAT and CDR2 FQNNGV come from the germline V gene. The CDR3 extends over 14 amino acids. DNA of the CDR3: TGTGCCAGCAGCTTAACCGCAGGGGCTAACGAGCAGTACTTC. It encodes CASSLTAGANEQYF.

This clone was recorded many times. The CDR3 loop is CASSPRGDTGELFF. DNA for the CDR3: TGTGCCAGCTCACCACGGGGGGACACCGGGGAGCTGTTTTTT. The V call is TRBV18, the J call TRBJ2-2; D is possibly TRBD2 (6 bases). Germline loops: CDR1 KGHSH, CDR2 LQKENI. This CDR3 is built from 14 residues. The V end lost 1 base, the J end lost 3 bases, and 6 bases lay between the germline ends.

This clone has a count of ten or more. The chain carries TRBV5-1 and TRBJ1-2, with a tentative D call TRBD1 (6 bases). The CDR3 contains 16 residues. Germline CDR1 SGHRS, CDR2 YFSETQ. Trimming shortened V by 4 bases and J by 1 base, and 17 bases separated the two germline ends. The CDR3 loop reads CASSPRRGGVNYGYTF. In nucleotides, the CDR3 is TGCGCCAGCAGCCCCCGGAGGGGGGGGGTTAACTATGGCTACACCTTC. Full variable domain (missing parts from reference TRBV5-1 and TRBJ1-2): KAGVTQTPRYLIKTRGQQVTLSCSPISGHRSVSWYQQTPGQGLQFLFEYFSETQRNKGNFPGRFSGRQFSNSRSEMNVSTLELGDSALYLCASSPRRGGVNYGYTFGSGTRLTVV.

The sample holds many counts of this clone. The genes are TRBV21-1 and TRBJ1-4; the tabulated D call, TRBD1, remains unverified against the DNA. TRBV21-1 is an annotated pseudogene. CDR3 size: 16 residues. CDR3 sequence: CASSKVQGSGNEKLFF. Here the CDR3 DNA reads TGTGCCAGCAGCAAAGTCCAGGGATCGGGTAATGAAAAACTGTTTTTT.

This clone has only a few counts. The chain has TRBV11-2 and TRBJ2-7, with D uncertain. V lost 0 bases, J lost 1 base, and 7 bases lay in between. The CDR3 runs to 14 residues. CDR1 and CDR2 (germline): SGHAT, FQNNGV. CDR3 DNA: TGTGCCAGCAGCTTAGAGTGGAGATCCTACGAGCAGTACTTC. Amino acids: CASSLEWRSYEQYF.

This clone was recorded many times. CDR3: CASSSSRGAEAFF. CDR3 DNA: TGTGCCAGCAGTTCCTCCCGGGGAGCTGAAGCTTTCTTT. The rearrangement joins TRBV28 to TRBJ1-1, with D hard to call. The CDR3 is 13 amino acids. V gave up 4 bases and J gave up 6 bases, with 12 bases separating them. From germline, CDR1 is MDHEN and CDR2 SYDVKM.

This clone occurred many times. The CDR3 sequence: CASSLATAAYEQYF. The CDR3 DNA sequence: TGTGCCAGCAGCTTGGCCACCGCGGCCTACGAGCAGTACTTC. The chain couples TRBV5-4 to TRBJ2-7; unclear D gene. Germline V gene data show CDR1 as SGHNT and CDR2 as YYREEE (reference sequence). The CDR3 is made up of 14 amino acids. V gave up 0 bases and J gave up 2 bases, with 9 bases separating them.

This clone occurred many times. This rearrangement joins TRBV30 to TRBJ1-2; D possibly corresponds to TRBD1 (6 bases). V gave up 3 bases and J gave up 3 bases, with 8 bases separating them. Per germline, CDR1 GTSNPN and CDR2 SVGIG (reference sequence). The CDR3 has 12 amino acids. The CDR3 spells CAWSRGYYGYTF. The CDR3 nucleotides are TGTGCCTGGAGCAGGGGTTACTATGGCTACACCTTC. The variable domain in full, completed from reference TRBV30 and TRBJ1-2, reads SQTIHQWPATLVQPVGSPLSLECTVEGTSNPNLYWYRQAAGRGLQLLFYSVGIGQISSEVPQNLSASRPQDRQFILSSKKLLLSDSGFYLCAWSRGYYGYTFGSGTRLTVV.

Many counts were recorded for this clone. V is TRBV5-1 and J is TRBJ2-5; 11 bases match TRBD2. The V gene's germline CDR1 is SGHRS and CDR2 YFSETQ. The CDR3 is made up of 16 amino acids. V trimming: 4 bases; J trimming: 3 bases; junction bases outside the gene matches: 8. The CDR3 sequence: CASSKGLAVKEETQYF. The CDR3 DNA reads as TGCGCCAGCAGCAAGGGACTAGCGGTTAAGGAAGAGACCCAGTACTTC.

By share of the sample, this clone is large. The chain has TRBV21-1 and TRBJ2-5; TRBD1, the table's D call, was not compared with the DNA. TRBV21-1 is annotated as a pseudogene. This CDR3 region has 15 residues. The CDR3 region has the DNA TGTGCCAGCAGCAAAGTAGGACATAACCAAGAGACCCAGTACTTC. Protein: CASSKVGHNQETQYF.

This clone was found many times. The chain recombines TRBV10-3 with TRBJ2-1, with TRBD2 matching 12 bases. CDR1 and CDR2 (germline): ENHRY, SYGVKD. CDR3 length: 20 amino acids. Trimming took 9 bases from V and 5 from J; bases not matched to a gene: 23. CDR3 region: CAIGTPGLAGDGGIHNEQFF. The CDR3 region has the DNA TGTGCCATAGGAACTCCGGGACTAGCGGGCGATGGGGGAATCCACAATGAGCAGTTCTTC.

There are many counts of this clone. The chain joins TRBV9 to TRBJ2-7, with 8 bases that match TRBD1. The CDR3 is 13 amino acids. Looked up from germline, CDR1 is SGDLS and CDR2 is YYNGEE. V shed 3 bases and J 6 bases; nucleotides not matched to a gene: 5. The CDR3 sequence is CASSAQTGAEQYF. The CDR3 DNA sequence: TGTGCCAGCAGCGCCCAGACAGGGGCCGAGCAGTACTTC.

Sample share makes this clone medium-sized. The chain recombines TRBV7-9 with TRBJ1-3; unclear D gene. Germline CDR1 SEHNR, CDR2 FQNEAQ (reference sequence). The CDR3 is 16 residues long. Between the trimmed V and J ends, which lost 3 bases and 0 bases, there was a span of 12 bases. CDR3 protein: CASSFGAGSSGNTIYF. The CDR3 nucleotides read TGTGCCAGCAGCTTTGGTGCAGGATCCTCTGGAAACACCATATATTTT.

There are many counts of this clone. The CDR3 reads CASSMWSSGSPDTQYF. The CDR3 DNA is TGTGCCAGTAGTATGTGGAGTAGCGGGAGCCCAGATACGCAGTATTTT. The chain joins TRBV19 to TRBJ2-3; 9 nucleotides align to TRBD2. This CDR3 has 16 amino acids. Germline V lookup: CDR1 LNHDA, CDR2 SQIVND (reference sequence). J was trimmed by 4 bases and V by 3 bases; bases with no gene match: 8.

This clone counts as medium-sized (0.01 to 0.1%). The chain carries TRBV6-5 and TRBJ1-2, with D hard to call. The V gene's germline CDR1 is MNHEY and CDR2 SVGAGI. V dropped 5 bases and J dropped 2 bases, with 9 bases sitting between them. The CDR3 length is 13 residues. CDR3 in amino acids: CASSPTVNYGYTF. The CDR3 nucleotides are TGTGCCAGCAGTCCCACAGTAAACTATGGCTACACCTTC.

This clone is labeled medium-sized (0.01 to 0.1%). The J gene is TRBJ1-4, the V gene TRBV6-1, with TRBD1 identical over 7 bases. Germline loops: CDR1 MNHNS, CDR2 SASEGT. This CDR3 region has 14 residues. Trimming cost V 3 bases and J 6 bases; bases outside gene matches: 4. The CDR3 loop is CASSDLQGYEKLFF. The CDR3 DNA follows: TGTGCCAGCAGTGATCTACAGGGGTATGAAAAACTGTTTTTT.

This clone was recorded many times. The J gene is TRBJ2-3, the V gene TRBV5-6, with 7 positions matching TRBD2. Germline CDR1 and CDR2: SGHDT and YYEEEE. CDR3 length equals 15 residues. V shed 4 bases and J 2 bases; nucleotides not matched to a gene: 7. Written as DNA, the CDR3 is TGTGCCAGCAGCCACCAGCGGGAACACACAGATACGCAGTATTTT. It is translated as CASSHQREHTDTQYF.